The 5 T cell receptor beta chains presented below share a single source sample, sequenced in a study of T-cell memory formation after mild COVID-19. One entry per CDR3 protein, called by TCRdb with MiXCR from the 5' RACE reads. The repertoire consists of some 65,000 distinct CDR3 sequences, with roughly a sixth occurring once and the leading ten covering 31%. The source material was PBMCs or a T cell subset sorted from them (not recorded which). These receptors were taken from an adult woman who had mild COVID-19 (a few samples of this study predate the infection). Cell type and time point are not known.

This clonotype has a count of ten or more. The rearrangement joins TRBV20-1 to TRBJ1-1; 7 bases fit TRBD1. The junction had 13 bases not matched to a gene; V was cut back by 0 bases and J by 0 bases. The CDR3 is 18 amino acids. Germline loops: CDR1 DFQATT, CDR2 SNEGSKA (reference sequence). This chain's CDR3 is CSARDMDRSGELNTEAFF. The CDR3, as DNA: TGCAGTGCTAGAGATATGGACAGGTCGGGCGAATTGAACACTGAAGCTTTCTTT.

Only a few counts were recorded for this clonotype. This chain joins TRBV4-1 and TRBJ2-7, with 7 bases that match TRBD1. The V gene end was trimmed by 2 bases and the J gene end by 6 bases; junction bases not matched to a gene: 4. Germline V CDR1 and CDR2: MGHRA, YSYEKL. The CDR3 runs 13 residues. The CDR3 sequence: CASSQRDSSEQYF. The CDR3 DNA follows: TGCGCCAGCAGCCAAAGGGACAGCAGCGAGCAGTACTTC.

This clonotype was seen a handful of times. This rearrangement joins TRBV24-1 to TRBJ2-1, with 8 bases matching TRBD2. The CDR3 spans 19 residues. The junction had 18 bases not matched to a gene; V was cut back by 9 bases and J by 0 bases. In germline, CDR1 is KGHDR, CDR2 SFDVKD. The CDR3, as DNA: TGTGCCACCTCCTCTGGCAGGGTTAGGCGGGGGGCCTCCTACAATGAGCAGTTCTTC. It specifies CATSSGRVRRGASYNEQFF.

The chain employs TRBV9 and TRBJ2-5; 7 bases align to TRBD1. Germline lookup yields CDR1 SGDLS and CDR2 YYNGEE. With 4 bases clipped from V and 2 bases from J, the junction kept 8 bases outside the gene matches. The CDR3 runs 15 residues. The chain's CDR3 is CASSTPRDSQETQYF. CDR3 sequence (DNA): TGTGCCAGCAGCACGCCCCGGGACAGTCAAGAGACCCAGTACTTC.

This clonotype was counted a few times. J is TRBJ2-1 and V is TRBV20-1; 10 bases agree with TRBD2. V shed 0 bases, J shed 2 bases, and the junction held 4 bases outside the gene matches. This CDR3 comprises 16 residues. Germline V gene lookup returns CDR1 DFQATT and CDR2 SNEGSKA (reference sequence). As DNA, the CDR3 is TGCAGTGCTAGAGACCGAAGCGGGGGGGCCTACAATGAGCAGTTCTTC. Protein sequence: CSARDRSGGAYNEQFF.